This entry features one T cell receptor beta chain sequence. The target antigen is unknown. The record originates from a study of T cell responses to AZD1222 COVID-19 vaccine. Broader study findings: Repertoire sampling occurred only after the peak T cell response.

Using immunoSEQ multiplex PCR, the repertoire was profiled, and TCRdb retains in-frame clones only, with some absent. The table has tens of thousands of clones, almost 90% seen once. The ends were cut back, 8 bases at V and 3 bases at J, with 15 bases in the middle. Germline values: CDR1 SGHTA, CDR2 FQGNSA. CDR3 length: 14 residues. The sequencing here drew on peripheral blood, taken 28 days after the second AZD1222 dose. The V call is TRBV7-2, the J call TRBJ2-3; D might be TRBD2 (5 bases). The sequence came from an adult who received the AZD1222 COVID-19 vaccine. The CDR3 sequence is CASSASLGTDTQYF. The DNA for the CDR3 is TGTGCCAGCTCCGCTAGCTTGGGTACAGATACGCAGTATTTT. Full variable domain (rest looked up from reference TRBV7-2 and TRBJ2-3): GAGVSQSPSNKVTEKGKDVELRCDPISGHTALYWYRQSLGQGLEFLIYFQGNSAPDKSGLPSDRFSAERTGGSVSTLTIQRTQQEDSAVYLCASSASLGTDTQYFGPGTRLTVL.